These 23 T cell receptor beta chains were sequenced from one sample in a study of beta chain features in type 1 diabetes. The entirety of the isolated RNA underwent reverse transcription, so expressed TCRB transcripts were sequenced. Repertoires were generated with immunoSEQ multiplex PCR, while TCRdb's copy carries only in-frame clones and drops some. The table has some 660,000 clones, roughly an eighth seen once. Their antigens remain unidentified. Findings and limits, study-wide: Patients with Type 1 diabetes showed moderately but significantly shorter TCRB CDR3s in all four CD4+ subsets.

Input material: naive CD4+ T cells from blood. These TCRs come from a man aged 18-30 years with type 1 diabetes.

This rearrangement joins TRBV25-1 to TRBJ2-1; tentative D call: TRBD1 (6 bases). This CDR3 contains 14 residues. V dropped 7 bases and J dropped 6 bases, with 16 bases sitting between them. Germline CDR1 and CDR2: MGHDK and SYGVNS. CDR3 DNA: TGTGCCAGCACCCTTTCGACAGGACTCAATGAGCAGTTCTTC. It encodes CASTLSTGLNEQFF.

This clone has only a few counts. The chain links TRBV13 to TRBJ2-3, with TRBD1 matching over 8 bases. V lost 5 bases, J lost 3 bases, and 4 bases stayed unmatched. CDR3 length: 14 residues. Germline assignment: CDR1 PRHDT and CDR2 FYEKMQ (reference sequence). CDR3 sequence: CASSERTGTDTQYF. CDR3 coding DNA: TGTGCCAGCAGCGAACGGACAGGGACAGATACGCAGTATTTT.

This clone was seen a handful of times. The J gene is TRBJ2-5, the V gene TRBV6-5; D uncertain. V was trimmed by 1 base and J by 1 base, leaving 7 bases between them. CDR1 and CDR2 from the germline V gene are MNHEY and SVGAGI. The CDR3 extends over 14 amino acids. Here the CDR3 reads CASSYFSVQETQYF. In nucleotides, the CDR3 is TGTGCCAGCAGTTACTTCTCCGTCCAAGAGACCCAGTACTTC.

CDR3 DNA sequence: TGTGCCAGCAGTGAATCTCCGGGGGCGAGGGAGACCCAGTACTTC. This sequence encodes CASSESPGARETQYF. J is TRBJ2-5 and V is TRBV2, with D possibly being TRBD1 or TRBD2 (6 bases each). There are 15 residues in the CDR3. Germline V gives CDR1 SNHLY, CDR2 FYNNEI. Trimming stripped 2 bases from V and 5 bases from J, with 15 bases between.

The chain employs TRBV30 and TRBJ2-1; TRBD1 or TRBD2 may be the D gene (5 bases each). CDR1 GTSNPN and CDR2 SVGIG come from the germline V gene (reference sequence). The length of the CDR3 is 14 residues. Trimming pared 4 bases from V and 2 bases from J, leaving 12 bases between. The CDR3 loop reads CAWNRGGPYNEQFF. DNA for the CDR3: TGTGCCTGGAACCGGGGCGGGCCCTACAATGAGCAGTTCTTC.

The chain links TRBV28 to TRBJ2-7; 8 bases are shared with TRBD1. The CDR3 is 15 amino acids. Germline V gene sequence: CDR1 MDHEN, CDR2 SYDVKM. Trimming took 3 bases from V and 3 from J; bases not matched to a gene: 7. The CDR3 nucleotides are TGTGCCAGCAGTTTTCTGGACAGGGTTGGCTACGAGCAGTACTTC. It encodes CASSFLDRVGYEQYF.

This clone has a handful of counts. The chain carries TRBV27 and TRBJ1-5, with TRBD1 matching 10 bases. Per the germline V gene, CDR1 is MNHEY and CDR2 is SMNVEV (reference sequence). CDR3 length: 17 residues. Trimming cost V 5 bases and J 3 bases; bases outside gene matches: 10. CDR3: CASSRLPGTGVNQPQHF. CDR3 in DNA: TGTGCCAGCAGTCGACTCCCCGGGACAGGGGTCAATCAGCCCCAGCATTTT.

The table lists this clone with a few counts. As DNA, the CDR3 is TGTGCCAGCACCAGACAGGGCACCGGGGAGCTGTTTTTT. Its protein is CASTRQGTGELFF. The J gene is TRBJ2-2, the V gene TRBV2; 7 nucleotides agree with TRBD1. Trimming took 7 bases from V and 4 from J; bases not matched to a gene: 3. Germline V gene data show CDR1 as SNHLY and CDR2 as FYNNEI. The CDR3 loop spans 13 amino acids.

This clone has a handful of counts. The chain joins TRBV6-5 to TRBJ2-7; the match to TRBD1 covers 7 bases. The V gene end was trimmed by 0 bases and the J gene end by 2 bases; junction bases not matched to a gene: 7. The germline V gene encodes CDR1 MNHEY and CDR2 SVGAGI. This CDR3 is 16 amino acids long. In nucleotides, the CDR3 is TGTGCCAGCAGTTACTCGATACAGGGGAGTACCTACGAGCAGTACTTC. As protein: CASSYSIQGSTYEQYF.

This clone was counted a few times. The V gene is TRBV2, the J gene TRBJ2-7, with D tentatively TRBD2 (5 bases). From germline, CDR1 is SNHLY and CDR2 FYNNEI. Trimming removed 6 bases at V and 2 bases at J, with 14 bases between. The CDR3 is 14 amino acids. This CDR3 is CASRDPSRPYEQYF. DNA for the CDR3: TGTGCCAGCAGAGACCCTAGCCGACCCTACGAGCAGTACTTC. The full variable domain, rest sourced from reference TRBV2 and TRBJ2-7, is EPEVTQTPSHQVTQMGQEVILRCVPISNHLYFYWYRQILGQKVEFLVSFYNNEISEKSEIFDDQFSVERPDGSNFTLKIRSTKLEDSAMYFCASRDPSRPYEQYFGPGTRLTVT.

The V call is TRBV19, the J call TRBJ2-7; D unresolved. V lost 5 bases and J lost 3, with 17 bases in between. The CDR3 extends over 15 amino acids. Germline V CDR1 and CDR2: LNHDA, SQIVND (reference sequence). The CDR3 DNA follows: TGTGCCAGTAGTCCCTCCCCCGGCAGGATCTACGAGCAGTACTTC. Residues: CASSPSPGRIYEQYF.

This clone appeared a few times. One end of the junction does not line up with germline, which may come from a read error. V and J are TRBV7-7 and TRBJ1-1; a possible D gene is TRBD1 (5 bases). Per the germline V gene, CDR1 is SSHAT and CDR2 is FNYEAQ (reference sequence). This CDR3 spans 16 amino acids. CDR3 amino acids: CASSLAEGDSSTEAFF. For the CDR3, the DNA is TGTGCTAGCAGCTTAGCGGAAGGGGACTCGAGCACTGAAGCTTTCTTT.

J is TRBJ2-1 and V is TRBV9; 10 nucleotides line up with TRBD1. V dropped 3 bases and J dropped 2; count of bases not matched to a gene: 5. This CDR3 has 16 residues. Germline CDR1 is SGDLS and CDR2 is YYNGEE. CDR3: CASSAQGQGTYNEQFF. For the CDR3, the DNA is TGTGCCAGCAGCGCCCAGGGACAGGGGACCTACAATGAGCAGTTCTTC.

CDR3 residues: CSVGQGAGIEQYF. The CDR3 bases are TGCAGCGTTGGTCAGGGGGCCGGAATCGAGCAGTACTTC. The genes are TRBV29-1 and TRBJ2-7; TRBD1 matches at 8 bases. CDR1 is SQVTM, CDR2 ANQGSEA, per germline. Trimming at V came to 4 bases and at J to 6 bases, leaving 8 bases not matched to a gene. The CDR3 is 13 residues long.

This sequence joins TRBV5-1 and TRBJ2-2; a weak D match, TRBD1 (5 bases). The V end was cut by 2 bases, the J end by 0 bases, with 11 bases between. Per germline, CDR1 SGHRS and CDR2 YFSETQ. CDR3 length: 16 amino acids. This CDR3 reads CASSFTDNSNTGELFF. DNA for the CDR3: TGCGCCAGCAGCTTCACGGACAATTCGAACACCGGGGAGCTGTTTTTT.

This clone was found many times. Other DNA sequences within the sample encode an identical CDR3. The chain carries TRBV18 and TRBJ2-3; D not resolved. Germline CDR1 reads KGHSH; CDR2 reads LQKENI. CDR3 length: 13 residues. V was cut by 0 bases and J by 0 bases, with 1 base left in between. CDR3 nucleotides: TGTGCCAGCTCACCACCGAGCACAGATACGCAGTATTTT. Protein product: CASSPPSTDTQYF.

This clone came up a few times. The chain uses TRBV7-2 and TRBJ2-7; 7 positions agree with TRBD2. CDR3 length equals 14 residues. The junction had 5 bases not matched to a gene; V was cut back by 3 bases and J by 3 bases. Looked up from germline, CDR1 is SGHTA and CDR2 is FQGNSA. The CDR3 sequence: CASSFNGRRYEQYF. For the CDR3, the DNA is TGTGCCAGCAGCTTTAACGGGAGGCGCTACGAGCAGTACTTC.

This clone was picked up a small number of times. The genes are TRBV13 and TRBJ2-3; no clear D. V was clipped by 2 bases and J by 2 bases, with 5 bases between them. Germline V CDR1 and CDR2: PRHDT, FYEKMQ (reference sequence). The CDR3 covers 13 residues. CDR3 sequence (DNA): TGTGCCAGCAGCTTACCCAACACAGATACGCAGTATTTT. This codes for CASSLPNTDTQYF.

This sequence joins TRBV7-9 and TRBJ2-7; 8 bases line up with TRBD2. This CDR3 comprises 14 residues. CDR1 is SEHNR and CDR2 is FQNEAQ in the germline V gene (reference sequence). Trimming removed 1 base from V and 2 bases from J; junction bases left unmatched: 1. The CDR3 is CASSLGTSTYEQYF. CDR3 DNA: TGTGCCAGCAGCTTAGGGACTAGCACCTACGAGCAGTACTTC.

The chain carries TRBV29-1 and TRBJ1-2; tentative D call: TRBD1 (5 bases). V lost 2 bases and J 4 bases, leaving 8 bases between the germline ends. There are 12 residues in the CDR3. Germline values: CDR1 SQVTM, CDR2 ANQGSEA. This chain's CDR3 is CSVEQGSYGYTF. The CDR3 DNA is TGCAGCGTTGAACAGGGAAGCTATGGCTACACCTTC.

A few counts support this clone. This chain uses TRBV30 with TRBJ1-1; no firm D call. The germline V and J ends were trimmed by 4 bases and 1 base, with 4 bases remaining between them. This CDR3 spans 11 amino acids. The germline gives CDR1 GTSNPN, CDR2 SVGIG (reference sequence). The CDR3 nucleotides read TGTGCCTGGAATCGGAACACTGAAGCTTTCTTT. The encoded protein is CAWNRNTEAFF. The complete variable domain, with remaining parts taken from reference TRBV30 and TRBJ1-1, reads SQTIHQWPATLVQPVGSPLSLECTVEGTSNPNLYWYRQAAGRGLQLLFYSVGIGQISSEVPQNLSASRPQDRQFILSSKKLLLSDSGFYLCAWNRNTEAFFGQGTRLTVV.

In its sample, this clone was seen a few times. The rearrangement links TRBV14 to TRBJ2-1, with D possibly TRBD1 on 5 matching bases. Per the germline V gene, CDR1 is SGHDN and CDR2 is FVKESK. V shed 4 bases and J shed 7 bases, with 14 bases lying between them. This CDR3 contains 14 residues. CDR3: CASSPREGSNEQFF. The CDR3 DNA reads TGTGCCAGCAGCCCCAGGGAAGGGTCGAATGAGCAGTTCTTC.

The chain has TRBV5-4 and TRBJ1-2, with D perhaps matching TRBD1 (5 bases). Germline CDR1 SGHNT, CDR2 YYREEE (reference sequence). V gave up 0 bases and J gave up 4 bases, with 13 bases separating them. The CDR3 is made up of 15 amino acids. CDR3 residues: CASSLARGDFYGYTF. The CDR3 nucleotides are TGTGCCAGCAGCTTGGCGAGGGGTGATTTCTATGGCTACACCTTC.